A selection of T cell receptor beta chains follows, all from one sample in a study of CD8+ T cells in alopecia areata. TCRdb's copy holds only in-frame clones and misses some; the assay was immunoSEQ multiplex PCR. Of fewer than 110,000 clones listed, less than 70% were seen once; the top ten hold 8% to 10%. The sample consisted of CD4+ T cells sorted from blood. Source of these receptors: a human donor in good health. CDR3s include the opening cysteine and the closing phenylalanine or tryptophan. Each record gives: V gene, J gene, clone size, D gene, CDR3 length, CDR3 protein, CDR3 DNA. D genes are given only for firm matches. Only some rows state a clone size, as once, few, many or a class for expanded clones.

v_gene: TRBV6-5
j_gene: TRBJ2-1
abundance: -
d_gene: -
len: 12
CDR3aa: CASSEARAEQFF
CDR3nt: TGTGCCAGCAGTGAAGCGCGAGCCGAGCAGTTCTTC

v_gene: TRBV25-1
j_gene: TRBJ2-5
abundance: -
d_gene: -
len: 15
CDR3aa: CASSLKEDSQETQYF
CDR3nt: TGTGCCAGCAGCCTTAAGGAGGACAGCCAAGAGACCCAGTACTTC

v_gene: TRBV29-1
j_gene: TRBJ1-1
abundance: -
d_gene: -
len: 13
CDR3aa: CSVEGRANTEAFF
CDR3nt: TGCAGCGTTGAAGGCAGAGCGAACACTGAAGCTTTCTTT

v_gene: TRBV29-1
j_gene: TRBJ2-7
abundance: -
d_gene: -
len: 13
CDR3aa: CSVGTVLDYEQYF
CDR3nt: TGCAGCGTTGGGACAGTCCTCGACTACGAGCAGTACTTC

v_gene: TRBV5-1
j_gene: TRBJ2-1
abundance: -
d_gene: TRBD1
len: 15
CDR3aa: CASSRPTGTRNEQFF
CDR3nt: TGCGCCAGCAGTCGTCCGACAGGGACCAGGAATGAGCAGTTCTTC

v_gene: TRBV5-6
j_gene: TRBJ1-2
abundance: -
d_gene: -
len: 12
CDR3aa: CASSLATGLFTF
CDR3nt: TGTGCCAGCAGCTTGGCCACTGGGTTGTTTACCTTC

v_gene: TRBV6-6
j_gene: TRBJ1-6
abundance: few
d_gene: -
len: 14
CDR3aa: CASTQTGRTSPLHF
CDR3nt: TGTGCCAGCACCCAGACCGGACGGACTTCACCCCTCCACTTT

v_gene: TRBV5-6
j_gene: TRBJ1-1
abundance: few
d_gene: TRBD1
len: 13
CDR3aa: CASSPGTATEAFF
CDR3nt: TGTGCCAGCAGCCCCGGGACAGCCACTGAAGCTTTCTTT

v_gene: TRBV7-2
j_gene: TRBJ2-7
abundance: -
d_gene: TRBD1
len: 14
CDR3aa: CASSHRDSPYEQYF
CDR3nt: TGTGCCAGCAGCCACAGGGACAGCCCCTACGAGCAGTACTTC

v_gene: TRBV27
j_gene: TRBJ1-5
abundance: -
d_gene: -
len: 13
CDR3aa: CASSLSGYQPQHF
CDR3nt: TGTGCCAGCAGTTTATCAGGGTATCAGCCCCAGCATTTT

v_gene: TRBV7-8
j_gene: TRBJ2-7
abundance: -
d_gene: -
len: 16
CDR3aa: CASSLGSAGNSYEQYF
CDR3nt: TGTGCCAGCAGCTTAGGCTCAGCGGGCAACTCCTACGAGCAGTACTTC

v_gene: TRBV4-1
j_gene: TRBJ1-2
abundance: -
d_gene: -
len: 14
CDR3aa: CASSQDRENYGYTF
CDR3nt: TGCGCCAGCAGCCAAGACAGGGAGAACTATGGCTACACCTTC

v_gene: TRBV30
j_gene: TRBJ1-4
abundance: -
d_gene: -
len: 17
CDR3aa: CAWTFPGRGAANEKLFF
CDR3nt: TGTGCCTGGACCTTTCCGGGACGGGGGGCAGCTAATGAAAAACTGTTTTTT

v_gene: TRBV2
j_gene: TRBJ1-2
abundance: -
d_gene: -
len: 13
CDR3aa: CASTPTVIKGYTF
CDR3nt: TGTGCCAGCACCCCGACAGTAATAAAGGGCTACACCTTC

v_gene: TRBV4-3
j_gene: TRBJ2-3
abundance: -
d_gene: -
len: 16
CDR3aa: CASSQDRGEQFYTQYF
CDR3nt: TGCGCCAGCAGCCAAGATCGCGGTGAACAATTTTATACGCAGTATTTT

v_gene: TRBV5-1
j_gene: TRBJ2-7
abundance: once
d_gene: -
len: 14
CDR3aa: CASSLAAGSYEQYF
CDR3nt: TGCGCCAGCAGCTTGGCGGCAGGATCCTACGAGCAGTACTTC

v_gene: TRBV5-1
j_gene: TRBJ1-2
abundance: -
d_gene: -
len: 13
CDR3aa: CASSRDPTYGYTF
CDR3nt: TGCGCCAGCAGCCGGGACCCAACCTATGGCTACACCTTC

v_gene: TRBV7-8
j_gene: TRBJ1-2
abundance: -
d_gene: TRBD1
len: 16
CDR3aa: CASSSQRDRDHRGYTF
CDR3nt: TGTGCCAGCAGCTCACAACGGGACAGGGATCATAGGGGCTACACCTTC

v_gene: TRBV2
j_gene: TRBJ2-2
abundance: once
d_gene: -
len: 13
CDR3aa: CASSPDRTGELFF
CDR3nt: TGTGCCAGCAGTCCTGACAGAACCGGGGAGCTGTTTTTT

v_gene: TRBV18
j_gene: TRBJ2-6
abundance: -
d_gene: -
len: 15
CDR3aa: CASSQLGSGANVLTF
CDR3nt: TGTGCCAGCTCTCAATTAGGCTCTGGGGCCAACGTCCTGACTTTC

v_gene: TRBV7-8
j_gene: TRBJ2-1
abundance: -
d_gene: -
len: 13
CDR3aa: CASSLRAGNEQFF
CDR3nt: TGTGCCAGCAGCTTACGGGCTGGCAATGAGCAGTTCTTC

v_gene: TRBV29-1
j_gene: TRBJ2-5
abundance: -
d_gene: TRBD2
len: 13
CDR3aa: CSVGRSSGETQYF
CDR3nt: TGCAGCGTTGGGAGGTCTAGCGGCGAGACCCAGTACTTC

v_gene: TRBV9
j_gene: TRBJ2-3
abundance: once
d_gene: -
len: 16
CDR3aa: CASSVAPGLGTDTQYF
CDR3nt: TGTGCCAGCAGCGTAGCTCCAGGATTGGGCACAGATACGCAGTATTTT

v_gene: TRBV4-1
j_gene: TRBJ1-5
abundance: -
d_gene: TRBD1
len: 15
CDR3aa: CASRPTGDSNQPQHF
CDR3nt: TGCGCCAGCAGGCCTACAGGGGATAGCAATCAGCCCCAGCATTTT

v_gene: TRBV28
j_gene: TRBJ2-7
abundance: -
d_gene: TRBD1
len: 15
CDR3aa: CASSSPPGGKDEQYF
CDR3nt: TGTGCCAGCAGCTCCCCCCCAGGGGGCAAGGACGAGCAGTACTTC

v_gene: TRBV7-6
j_gene: TRBJ2-5
abundance: -
d_gene: -
len: 14
CDR3aa: CASSPGGGGLTQYF
CDR3nt: TGTGCCAGCAGCCCAGGTGGAGGGGGCTTGACCCAGTACTTC

v_gene: TRBV29-1
j_gene: TRBJ1-1
abundance: -
d_gene: -
len: 12
CDR3aa: CSAAYVRTEAFF
CDR3nt: TGCAGCGCCGCGTACGTAAGGACTGAAGCTTTCTTT

v_gene: TRBV4-2
j_gene: TRBJ2-1
abundance: -
d_gene: -
len: 21
CDR3aa: CASSPTRDRRGRESPYNEQFF
CDR3nt: TGTGCCAGCAGCCCAACCAGGGATCGGAGGGGGCGAGAGTCCCCATACAATGAGCAGTTCTTC

v_gene: TRBV6-6
j_gene: TRBJ1-3
abundance: -
d_gene: -
len: 11
CDR3aa: CASSLGNTIYF
CDR3nt: TGTGCCAGCAGCCTTGGAAACACCATATATTTT

v_gene: TRBV20-1
j_gene: TRBJ1-2
abundance: few
d_gene: -
len: 11
CDR3aa: CSALHNYGYTF
CDR3nt: TGCAGTGCTCTCCACAACTATGGCTACACCTTC

v_gene: TRBV2
j_gene: TRBJ2-3
abundance: -
d_gene: -
len: 16
CDR3aa: CASSESSATSTDTQYF
CDR3nt: TGTGCCAGCAGTGAGTCGAGCGCTACTAGCACAGATACGCAGTATTTT

v_gene: TRBV29-1
j_gene: TRBJ2-3
abundance: -
d_gene: -
len: 13
CDR3aa: CSVGLRQTDTQYF
CDR3nt: TGCAGCGTTGGCTTAAGACAGACAGATACGCAGTATTTT

v_gene: TRBV2
j_gene: TRBJ2-2
abundance: few
d_gene: -
len: 14
CDR3aa: CASSEIANTGELFF
CDR3nt: TGTGCCAGCAGTGAAATCGCAAACACCGGGGAGCTGTTTTTT

v_gene: TRBV4-3
j_gene: TRBJ2-2
abundance: -
d_gene: -
len: 14
CDR3aa: CASSQEGTGGELFF
CDR3nt: TGCGCCAGCAGCCAAGAGGGGACGGGCGGGGAGCTGTTTTTT

v_gene: TRBV29-1
j_gene: TRBJ2-5
abundance: once
d_gene: -
len: 13
CDR3aa: CSVDKGREGTQYF
CDR3nt: TGCAGCGTTGATAAGGGACGAGAAGGGACCCAGTACTTC

v_gene: TRBV28
j_gene: TRBJ1-1
abundance: -
d_gene: -
len: 16
CDR3aa: CASSLKGGRMNTEAFF
CDR3nt: TGTGCCAGCAGTTTAAAGGGGGGTCGGATGAACACTGAAGCTTTCTTT

v_gene: TRBV10-3
j_gene: TRBJ2-6
abundance: -
d_gene: -
len: 17
CDR3aa: CAISEFGSGSGANVLTF
CDR3nt: TGTGCCATCAGTGAGTTCGGTAGTGGGTCTGGGGCCAACGTCCTGACTTTC

v_gene: TRBV4-3
j_gene: TRBJ2-7
abundance: -
d_gene: -
len: 16
CDR3aa: CASSQDRAPISYEQYF
CDR3nt: TGCGCCAGCAGCCAAGACAGGGCACCTATTTCCTACGAGCAGTACTTC

v_gene: TRBV29-1
j_gene: TRBJ1-1
abundance: few
d_gene: -
len: 17
CDR3aa: CSARRMVGNRMNTEAFF
CDR3nt: TGCAGCGCCCGACGCATGGTGGGAAATAGGATGAACACTGAAGCTTTCTTT

v_gene: TRBV14
j_gene: TRBJ2-5
abundance: once
d_gene: -
len: 13
CDR3aa: CASSKGLGETQYF
CDR3nt: TGTGCCAGCAGCAAGGGCCTTGGGGAGACCCAGTACTTC

v_gene: TRBV29-1
j_gene: TRBJ2-5
abundance: -
d_gene: -
len: 12
CDR3aa: CSVGTDQETQYF
CDR3nt: TGCAGCGTTGGTACGGATCAAGAGACCCAGTACTTC

v_gene: TRBV30
j_gene: TRBJ1-1
abundance: -
d_gene: -
len: 15
CDR3aa: CAWSVSDPMNTEAFF
CDR3nt: TGTGCCTGGAGTGTAAGTGACCCCATGAACACTGAAGCTTTCTTT

v_gene: TRBV10-3
j_gene: TRBJ2-7
abundance: few
d_gene: TRBD1
len: 15
CDR3aa: CAISESETGPYEQYF
CDR3nt: TGTGCCATCAGTGAGTCGGAGACAGGGCCCTACGAGCAGTACTTC

v_gene: TRBV30
j_gene: TRBJ2-7
abundance: -
d_gene: TRBD2
len: 13
CDR3aa: CAWSASGSGEQYF
CDR3nt: TGTGCCTGGAGTGCTAGCGGTTCGGGAGAGCAGTACTTC

v_gene: TRBV29-1
j_gene: TRBJ2-7
abundance: few
d_gene: TRBD1
len: 12
CDR3aa: CSVAQGAGEQYF
CDR3nt: TGCAGCGTTGCCCAGGGGGCTGGCGAGCAGTACTTC

v_gene: TRBV29-1
j_gene: TRBJ2-5
abundance: few
d_gene: -
len: 13
CDR3aa: CSVQGLALETQYF
CDR3nt: TGCAGCGTCCAAGGACTGGCCTTAGAGACCCAGTACTTC

v_gene: TRBV28
j_gene: TRBJ2-3
abundance: -
d_gene: TRBD1
len: 15
CDR3aa: CASRTGGAGTDTQYF
CDR3nt: TGTGCCAGCAGAACAGGGGGCGCGGGCACAGATACGCAGTATTTT

v_gene: TRBV27
j_gene: TRBJ1-2
abundance: few
d_gene: -
len: 16
CDR3aa: CASSPYKNWDNYGYTF
CDR3nt: TGTGCCAGCAGTCCCTACAAAAATTGGGACAACTATGGCTACACCTTC

v_gene: TRBV7-8
j_gene: TRBJ2-7
abundance: few
d_gene: -
len: 16
CDR3aa: CASSLPPAGASYEQYF
CDR3nt: TGTGCCAGCAGCTTACCGCCAGCAGGGGCGTCCTACGAGCAGTACTTC

v_gene: TRBV5-1
j_gene: TRBJ2-1
abundance: -
d_gene: TRBD1
len: 16
CDR3aa: CASSPGQSGGYNEQFF
CDR3nt: TGCGCCAGCAGCCCAGGGCAGTCAGGGGGATACAATGAGCAGTTCTTC

v_gene: TRBV29-1
j_gene: TRBJ1-2
abundance: few
d_gene: -
len: 13
CDR3aa: CSVEGMDPYGYTF
CDR3nt: TGCAGCGTCGAAGGAATGGACCCTTATGGCTACACCTTC